Below, 25 T cell receptor beta chains from the same sample are listed, as sequenced in a study of shared clonotypes between healthy human individuals (dated by TCRdb to 2019 to 2021). Library prep was done by the immunoSEQ multiplex PCR assay. TCRdb limited this immuneACCESS table to in-frame rearrangements with V and J called. A share of clones is missing; checked studies link under half to unresolved V genes, and the rest is unexplained. Counted in this sample were around 1.5 million clones; approximately 98% of them appeared once. About 0.42% of the sample belongs to the ten largest clones. Sequenced sample: naive CD4+ T cells sorted from blood. According to the study, the label for this sample's cell subset or site signals: CD45RA+ positively selected. These receptors were obtained from a man aged 25 to 45 in good health.

In DNA, the CDR3 is TGTGCCAGCTCACCGTATGGGCTAGCGGGAGTTTCTAATGAGCAGTTCTTC. Encoded protein: CASSPYGLAGVSNEQFF. This chain uses TRBV18 with TRBJ2-1, with 10 bases that match TRBD2. Unmatched junction bases numbered 12, after V lost 3 bases and J lost 7 bases. The CDR3 loop spans 17 amino acids. CDR1 and CDR2 (germline): KGHSH, LQKENI.

The chain uses TRBV7-6 and TRBJ2-5, with TRBD1 identical over 7 bases. Germline trimming cut 4 bases from V and 4 bases from J; bases unmatched to any gene: 9. The length of the CDR3 is 15 residues. Germline CDR1 reads SGHVS; CDR2 reads FNYEAQ. The CDR3 protein is CASSYTTGWGETQYF. The CDR3 bases are TGTGCCAGCAGCTACACGACAGGGTGGGGAGAGACCCAGTACTTC. The whole variable domain, filled in from reference TRBV7-6 and TRBJ2-5, reads GAGVSQSPRYKVTKRGQDVALRCDPISGHVSLYWYRQALGQGPEFLTYFNYEAQQDKSGLPNDRFSAERPEGSISTLTIQRTEQRDSAMYRCASSYTTGWGETQYFGPGTRLLVL.

The V gene is TRBV5-6, the J gene TRBJ2-1; 14 bases are a match to TRBD2. CDR3 length equals 14 residues. V trimming: 4 bases; J trimming: 15 bases; junction bases outside the gene matches: 9. Germline V gives CDR1 SGHDT, CDR2 YYEEEE. The CDR3, as DNA: TGTGCCAGCAGCACCCCCGGACTAGCGGGAGGTGTGTTCTTC. Translation: CASSTPGLAGGVFF.

This chain links TRBV19 with TRBJ1-5; 12 nucleotides align to TRBD1. V trimming: 3 bases; J trimming: 5 bases; junction bases outside the gene matches: 11. CDR3 length: 18 residues. Germline V gene lookup returns CDR1 LNHDA and CDR2 SQIVND (reference sequence). The CDR3 loop reads CASSIRFGDRGLDQPQHF. CDR3 nucleotide sequence: TGTGCCAGTAGTATTCGATTTGGGGACAGGGGGCTCGATCAGCCCCAGCATTTT.

This sequence joins TRBV6-4 and TRBJ2-2; D might be TRBD1 (6 bases). The CDR3 consists of 17 residues. Per the germline V gene, CDR1 is MRHNA and CDR2 is SNTAGT. With 6 bases removed from V and 5 bases from J, the gap between germline ends came to 22 bases. CDR3 coding DNA: TGTGCCAGCAGCCCCCTGGGGCGCAGGGGAAAGACCGGGGAGCTGTTTTTT. Its translation: CASSPLGRRGKTGELFF.

V gene TRBV5-4 combines with J gene TRBJ2-7, with a weak D call TRBD2 (5 bases). Germline CDR1 SGHNT, CDR2 YYREEE (reference sequence). The CDR3 is 15 amino acids. V lost 3 bases, J lost 1 base, and 14 bases lay in between. The CDR3, as DNA: TGTGCCAGCAGCTCTAGTCTCGGGGTTTCCTACGAGCAGTACTTC. Translation: CASSSSLGVSYEQYF. The full variable domain, rest sourced from reference TRBV5-4 and TRBJ2-7, is ETGVTQSPTHLIKTRGQQVTLRCSSQSGHNTVSWYQQALGQGPQFIFQYYREEENGRGNFPPRFSGLQFPNYSSELNVNALELDDSALYLCASSSSLGVSYEQYFGPGTRLTVT.

The chain carries TRBV18 and TRBJ1-5; weak D call: TRBD1 (5 bases). This CDR3 spans 15 amino acids. Germline CDR1 reads KGHSH; CDR2 reads LQKENI. The V end was cut by 4 bases, the J end by 7 bases, with 17 bases between. The chain's CDR3 is CASSRNGGGNQPQHF. The CDR3 nucleotides read TGTGCCAGCTCACGGAACGGGGGGGGGAACCAGCCCCAGCATTTT.

The rearrangement joins TRBV19 to TRBJ1-2; D perhaps matches TRBD1 (5 bases). Trimming left V 1 base short and J 4 bases short, with 13 bases between. The germline V gene has CDR1 LNHDA and CDR2 SQIVND (reference sequence). This CDR3 has 15 residues. CDR3 coding DNA: TGTGCCAGTAGTATAGCGGCCGGGGGGAGCTATGGCTACACCTTC. The encoded protein is CASSIAAGGSYGYTF.

Details on this clone: An end of the junction differs from the germline gene, which may be a read error. This sequence joins TRBV7-7 and TRBJ2-2; D gene uncertain. CDR1 and CDR2 from the germline V gene are SSHAT and FNYEAQ (reference sequence). The CDR3 totals 14 residues. The CDR3 spells CASSLGPPTGELFF. DNA for the CDR3: TGTGCTAGCAGCTTAGGTCCCCCCACTGGGGAGCTGTTTTTT.

V usage is TRBV28 and J usage is TRBJ1-1, with D maybe TRBD1 (5 bases). This CDR3 spans 14 amino acids. Trimming took off 8 bases at V and 0 bases at J, with 13 bases between the two ends. The V gene's germline CDR1 is MDHEN and CDR2 SYDVKM. The CDR3 DNA sequence: TGTGCCAGCGGGACTCCCGGGGTGAACACTGAAGCTTTCTTT. The encoded protein is CASGTPGVNTEAFF.

The chain employs TRBV5-8 and TRBJ2-7; TRBD2 aligns across 10 bases. With 4 bases clipped from V and 7 bases from J, the junction kept 17 bases outside the gene matches. Germline V gene sequence: CDR1 SGHTS, CDR2 YDEGEE. The CDR3 extends over 17 amino acids. This CDR3 reads CASSPPPGLAPLGEQYF. CDR3 coding DNA: TGTGCCAGCAGCCCCCCCCCGGGACTAGCGCCGCTAGGTGAGCAGTACTTC.

The chain links TRBV11-2 to TRBJ2-7; D is tentatively TRBD1 or TRBD2 (5 bases each). Germline V gene sequence: CDR1 SGHAT, CDR2 FQNNGV. V gave up 4 bases and J gave up 6 bases, with 7 bases separating them. CDR3 length: 11 amino acids. The CDR3 DNA sequence: TGTGCCAGCAGCTCGGGACGCGAGCAGTACTTC. Protein product: CASSSGREQYF. Supplemented by reference TRBV11-2 and TRBJ2-7, the full variable domain reads EAGVAQSPRYKIIEKRQSVAFWCNPISGHATLYWYQQILGQGPKLLIQFQNNGVVDDSQLPKDRFSAERLKGVDSTLKIQPAKLEDSAVYLCASSSGREQYFGPGTRLTVT.

The chain carries TRBV18 and TRBJ2-7, with D perhaps matching TRBD2 (6 bases). The CDR3 is made up of 16 amino acids. The germline V gene has CDR1 KGHSH and CDR2 LQKENI. The V gene lost 5 bases and the J gene lost 2 bases, with 19 bases spanning the gap. CDR3 amino acids: CASSGIVGSGTYEQYF. The CDR3 coding sequence is TGTGCCAGCTCAGGTATCGTTGGTAGCGGCACCTACGAGCAGTACTTC. Looking up the rest from reference TRBV18 and TRBJ2-7 gives the full variable domain: NAGVMQNPRHLVRRRGQEARLRCSPMKGHSHVYWYRQLPEEGLKFMVYLQKENIIDESGMPKERFSAEFPKEGPSILRIQQVVRGDSAAYFCASSGIVGSGTYEQYFGPGTRLTVT.

J is TRBJ1-1 and V is TRBV4-1, with D hard to call. The CDR3 covers 17 residues. Germline assignment: CDR1 MGHRA and CDR2 YSYEKL. The V and J ends lost 0 bases and 1 base respectively, with 15 bases between them. DNA for the CDR3: TGCGCCAGCAGCCAAGAATCCGGTGGCGGACCGAACACTGAAGCTTTCTTT. Translated: CASSQESGGGPNTEAFF.

The CDR3 DNA sequence: TGTGCCAGCAGCTTGGGACAGGCGAATTCCTATGGCTACACCTTC. It yields the protein CASSLGQANSYGYTF. The J gene is TRBJ1-2, the V gene TRBV5-5, with TRBD1 as a possible D gene (6 bases). CDR1 and CDR2 (germline): SGHKS, YYEKEE (reference sequence). CDR3 size: 15 residues. Deletions cut 0 bases from V and 4 bases from J, with 13 bases between.

This rearrangement joins TRBV5-1 to TRBJ1-1; possibly TRBD1 for D (5 bases). Trimming shortened V by 0 bases and J by 4 bases, and 10 bases separated the two germline ends. The CDR3 consists of 14 residues. Germline V gives CDR1 SGHRS, CDR2 YFSETQ. The CDR3, as DNA: TGCGCCAGCAGCTTGGACGATAGGGGCACTGAAGCTTTCTTT. Translation gives CASSLDDRGTEAFF.

The chain combines TRBV19 with TRBJ2-3; D ambiguous. Germline V gene data show CDR1 as LNHDA and CDR2 as SQIVND (reference sequence). The CDR3 extends over 14 amino acids. Between the trimmed V and J ends, which lost 5 bases and 2 bases, there was a span of 11 bases. The CDR3 bases are TGTGCCAGTAGTTGGCAGGAACACACAGATACGCAGTATTTT. This gives the protein CASSWQEHTDTQYF.

In DNA, the CDR3 is TGTGCCAGCGTTTCCAGCCAAGAGACCCAGTACTTC. Encoded protein: CASVSSQETQYF. This chain uses TRBV6-1 with TRBJ2-5; D is ambiguous. V was shortened by 8 bases and J by 1 base, with 8 bases between the two germline ends. From germline, CDR1 is MNHNS and CDR2 SASEGT. The CDR3 consists of 12 residues.

The chain has TRBV18 and TRBJ2-7; TRBD1 might be the D (6 bases). The CDR3 sequence is 13 residues long. The germline CDR1 and CDR2 sequences are KGHSH and LQKENI. Trimming shortened V by 4 bases and J by 5 bases, and 12 bases separated the two germline ends. CDR3 protein: CASSLTNRDEQYF. CDR3 DNA: TGTGCCAGCTCACTAACGAACAGGGACGAGCAGTACTTC.

V and J are TRBV2 and TRBJ1-1; D uncertain. The CDR3 runs 16 residues. Trimming cost V 6 bases and J 4 bases, with 21 bases left between them. Looked up from germline, CDR1 is SNHLY and CDR2 is FYNNEI. The CDR3 loop is CASRDERFRPGTEAFF. CDR3 DNA sequence: TGTGCCAGCAGGGACGAAAGGTTTCGCCCGGGCACTGAAGCTTTCTTT. The variable domain in full, with the rest retrieved from reference TRBV2 and TRBJ1-1, is EPEVTQTPSHQVTQMGQEVILRCVPISNHLYFYWYRQILGQKVEFLVSFYNNEISEKSEIFDDQFSVERPDGSNFTLKIRSTKLEDSAMYFCASRDERFRPGTEAFFGQGTRLTVV.

This clone was seen just once. V usage is TRBV19 and J usage is TRBJ2-3; D gene uncertain. The CDR3 length is 14 residues. The V gene lost 5 bases and the J gene lost 4 bases, with 13 bases spanning the gap. Germline V gene sequence: CDR1 LNHDA, CDR2 SQIVND (reference sequence). Here the CDR3 DNA reads TGTGCCAGTAGTCCGTCTCCCCTAGCAGATACGCAGTATTTT. Translating it yields CASSPSPLADTQYF.

The rearrangement links TRBV28 to TRBJ2-5; a possible D gene is TRBD1 (6 bases). The CDR3 runs to 16 residues. Trimming removed 5 bases at V and 2 bases at J, with 18 bases between. CDR1 MDHEN and CDR2 SYDVKM come from the germline V gene. CDR3 DNA: TGTGCCAGCAGTGGCCCCCCGGACAGTCATCAAGAGACCCAGTACTTC. Protein product: CASSGPPDSHQETQYF. The entire variable domain, with the rest obtained from reference TRBV28 and TRBJ2-5, is as follows: DVKVTQSSRYLVKRTGEKVFLECVQDMDHENMFWYRQDPGLGLRLIYFSYDVKMKEKGDIPEGYSVSREKKERFSLILESASTNQTSMYLCASSGPPDSHQETQYFGPGTRLLVL.

This clone was seen only once. The rearrangement uses TRBV12-5 and TRBJ2-1, with a possible D match to TRBD1 (6 bases). V was pared by 5 bases and J by 9 bases, with 23 bases between. Germline V gives CDR1 LGHNT, CDR2 FRNRAP. The CDR3 is 16 residues long. The CDR3 here is CASGPKSAQGWGEQFF. CDR3 in DNA: TGTGCTAGTGGTCCAAAGTCGGCACAGGGCTGGGGTGAGCAGTTCTTC. Supplemented by reference TRBV12-5 and TRBJ2-1, the full variable domain reads DARVTQTPRHKVTEMGQEVTMRCQPILGHNTVFWYRQTMMQGLELLAYFRNRAPLDDSGMPKDRFSAEMPDATLATLKIQPSEPRDSAVYFCASGPKSAQGWGEQFFGPGTRLTVL.

The rearrangement uses TRBV11-3 and TRBJ2-3; TRBD1 might be the D (5 bases). The CDR3 has 13 residues. Germline loops: CDR1 SGHNT, CDR2 YENEEA. Trimming took 3 bases from V and 4 from J, leaving 8 bases between them. In nucleotides, the CDR3 is TGTGCCAGCAGCTTTTCAGGGCCAGATACGCAGTATTTT. It codes for CASSFSGPDTQYF.

The CDR3 here is CASSFQGAGTEAFF. The CDR3 region has the DNA TGTGCCAGCAGCTTCCAGGGGGCAGGCACTGAAGCTTTCTTT. V and J are TRBV5-6 and TRBJ1-1, with 8 bases aligning to TRBD1. In germline, CDR1 is SGHDT, CDR2 YYEEEE. The CDR3 extends over 14 amino acids. With 2 bases clipped from V and 4 bases from J, the junction kept 4 bases outside the gene matches.